The clone carrying this T cell receptor beta chain was picked up a small number of times. Its antigen remains unknown. In TCRdb, the reads were re-called with MiXCR into one record per CDR3 protein. The repertoire holds fewer than 550,000 distinct CDR3 sequences, with 11% as singletons. Germline V gene sequence: CDR1 LGHDT, CDR2 YNNKEL (reference sequence). The CDR3 contains 17 residues. V lost 4 bases, J lost 9 bases, and 20 bases stayed unmatched. This sample stems from a study of T cell repertoires in cytomegalovirus infection. Across the study: Based on public TCR beta signatures, there were indications of CMV infection and of a matching HLA type.

General observations from the study: Adding up the frequency of public TCR beta families identified people who carried CMV plus the relevant HLA. Ex vivo, HLA-C-restricted CMV-specific TCR beta clonotypes prevailed over the rest of the response.

The clonotype was recovered from a human donor in good health (CMV status not recorded). Some clones in this sample may be carry-over from other donors' samples. The chain uses TRBV3-1 and TRBJ2-7; 8 bases agree with TRBD2. Input material: PBMCs. The CDR3 DNA is TGTGCCAGCAGCCCGACTAGCGATACCCTTCTACGAGTCGGGCAGTACTTC. The encoded protein is CASSPTSDTLLRVGQYF.